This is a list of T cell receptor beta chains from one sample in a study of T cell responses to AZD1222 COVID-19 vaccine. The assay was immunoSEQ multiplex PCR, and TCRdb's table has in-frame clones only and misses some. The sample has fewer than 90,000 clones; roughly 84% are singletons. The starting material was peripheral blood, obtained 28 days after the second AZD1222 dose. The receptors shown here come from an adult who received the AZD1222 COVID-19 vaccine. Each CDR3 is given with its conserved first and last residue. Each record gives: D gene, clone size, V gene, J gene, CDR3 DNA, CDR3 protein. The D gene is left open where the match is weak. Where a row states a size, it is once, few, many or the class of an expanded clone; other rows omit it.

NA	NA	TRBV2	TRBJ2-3	TGTGCCAGCAGTGATTGGGGTAGCACAGATACGCAGTATTTT	CASSDWGSTDTQYF
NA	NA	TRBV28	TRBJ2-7	TGTGCCAGCAGTTTACGAGGACCTTACGAGCAGTACTTC	CASSLRGPYEQYF
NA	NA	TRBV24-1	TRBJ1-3	TGTGCCACCAGTGATTTGCAAATCGGCAGGTCCTCTGGAAACACCATATATTTT	CATSDLQIGRSSGNTIYF
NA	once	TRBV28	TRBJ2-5	TGTGCCAGCGCGCAGGAGACCCAGTACTTC	CASAQETQYF
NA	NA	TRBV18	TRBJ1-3	TGTGCCAGCTCACCACCGATACAGTCTGGAAACACCATATATTTT	CASSPPIQSGNTIYF
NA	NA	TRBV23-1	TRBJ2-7	TGCGCCAGCAGCCGGGGGGACACCGAGTTCTTC	CASSRGDTEFF
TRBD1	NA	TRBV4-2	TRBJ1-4	TGTGCCAGCAGCCAGGGGGCTGACAGGGTAAAACTGTTTTTT	CASSQGADRVKLFF
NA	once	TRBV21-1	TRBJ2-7	TGTGCCAGCAGCAAATGGGGCCTGTACGAGCAGTACTTC	CASSKWGLYEQYF
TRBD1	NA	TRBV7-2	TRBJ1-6	TGTGCCAGCAGCTACCTCAGGGGGCCGTTCAATTCACCCCTCCACTTT	CASSYLRGPFNSPLHF
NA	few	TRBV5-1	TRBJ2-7	TGCGCCAGCAGCTTGGCCTGGGGAGGGGGACCCTACGAGCAGTACTTC	CASSLAWGGGPYEQYF
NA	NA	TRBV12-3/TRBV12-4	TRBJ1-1	TGTGCCAGCAGTTACCAGATGAACACTGAAGCTTTCTTT	CASSYQMNTEAFF
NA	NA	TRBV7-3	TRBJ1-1	TGTGCCAGCAGCTCAACCGGGTTGGGACACGGGAACACTGAAGCTTTCTTT	CASSSTGLGHGNTEAFF
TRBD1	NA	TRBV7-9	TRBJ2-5	TGTGCCAGCAGCTTGGACAGGGGGCGTGAGACCCAGTACTTC	CASSLDRGRETQYF
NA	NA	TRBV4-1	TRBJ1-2	TGCGCCAGCAGCCCATTTGTGGGCAGATATGGCTACACCTTC	CASSPFVGRYGYTF
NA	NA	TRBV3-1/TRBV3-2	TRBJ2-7	TGTGCCAGCAGCCAAGATCGTGTTAGATCCTACGAGCAGTACTTC	CASSQDRVRSYEQYF
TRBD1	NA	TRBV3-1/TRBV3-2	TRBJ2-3	TGTGCCAGCAGCCCACTGGACAGGGGCACAGATACGCAGTATTTT	CASSPLDRGTDTQYF
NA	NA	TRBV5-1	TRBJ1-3	TGCGCCAGCAGCGTCGACCACCTTAACACCATATATTTT	CASSVDHLNTIYF
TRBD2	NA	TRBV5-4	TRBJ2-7	TGTGCCAGCAGCTTAGGACTAGCGGGGATCTACGAGCAGTACTTC	CASSLGLAGIYEQYF
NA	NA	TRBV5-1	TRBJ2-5	TGCGCCAGCAGCTTCGGGGCAGGGGAAGAGACCCAGTACTTC	CASSFGAGEETQYF
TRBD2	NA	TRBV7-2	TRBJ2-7	TGTGCCAGCAGCCCACAGGCTAGCGGATTCTCCTACGAGCAGTACTTC	CASSPQASGFSYEQYF
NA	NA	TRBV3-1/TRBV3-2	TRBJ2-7	TGTGCCAGCAGCCAAGAAAGTACCTACGAGCAGTACTTC	CASSQESTYEQYF
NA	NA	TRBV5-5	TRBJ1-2	TGTGCCAGCAGCTTACCGGGCGCCTATGGCTACACCTTC	CASSLPGAYGYTF
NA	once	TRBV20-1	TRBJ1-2	TGCAGTGTCCCGGGATTAAATGGCTACACCTTC	CSVPGLNGYTF
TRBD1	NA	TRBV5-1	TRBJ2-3	TGCGCCGGCAGCTTGGGACAGGGCTTCACAGATACGCAGTATTTT	CAGSLGQGFTDTQYF
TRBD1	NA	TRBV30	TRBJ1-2	TGTGCCTGGGGACAGGGGTATGGCTACACCTTC	CAWGQGYGYTF
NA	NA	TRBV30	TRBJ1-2	TGTGCCTGGAGCTGGGGCATAGCTAACTATGGCTACACCTTC	CAWSWGIANYGYTF
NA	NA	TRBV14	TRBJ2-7	TGTGCCAGCAGCCACGGGTGGAGTAGCCACGAGCAGTACTTC	CASSHGWSSHEQYF
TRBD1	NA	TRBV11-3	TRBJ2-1	TGTGCCAGCAGCACGGGACAGTACAATGAGCAGTTCTTC	CASSTGQYNEQFF
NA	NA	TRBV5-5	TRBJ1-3	TGTGCCAGCAGCGATGGGCCAGGAAACACCATATATTTT	CASSDGPGNTIYF
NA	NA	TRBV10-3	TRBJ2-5	TGTGCCATCAAAGGGGATCCACAAGAGACCCAGTACTTC	CAIKGDPQETQYF
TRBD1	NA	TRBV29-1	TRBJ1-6	TGCAGCGTTGGGGCAGGGGGTGGTAATAATTCACCCCTCCACTTT	CSVGAGGGNNSPLHF
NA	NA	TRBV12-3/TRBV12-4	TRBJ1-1	TGTGCCAGCAGCACCGCGGTGAACACTGAAGCTTTCTTT	CASSTAVNTEAFF